These T cell receptor beta chains were read from a single sample in a study of cytomegalovirus exposure and HLA in healthy donors. The table came from immunoSEQ multiplex PCR; TCRdb's copy has only in-frame clones and leaves some out. The sample includes around 70,000 clones. The sample consisted of PBMCs. These receptors were taken from a woman aged 40 to 55 in good health and CMV-seropositive. The CDR3 runs from the conserved cysteine through the conserved F or W. Fields, in order: D gene, J gene, V gene, CDR3 DNA, CDR3 protein. The D gene is left open where the match is weak.

>-|TRBJ1-5|TRBV6-1
TGTGCCAGCAGTGAAGCGTGGCAGTTTAGCAATCAGCCCCAGCATTTT
CASSEAWQFSNQPQHF
>-|TRBJ2-1|TRBV7-9
TGTGCCAGCAGCCTCGACTTCGGGCGGGATGAGCAGTTCTTC
CASSLDFGRDEQFF
>-|TRBJ1-2|TRBV6-5
TGTGCCAGCACCCTCGGGGGTGGTGGCTACACCTTC
CASTLGGGGYTF
>-|TRBJ1-5|TRBV7-2
TGTGCCAGCAGCTTAGGGGGGCCGGGGCAGCCCCAGCATTTT
CASSLGGPGQPQHF
>-|TRBJ1-5|TRBV5-3
TGTGCCAGAAGCTTGGCAGGATGCGGGGGCAACAATCAGCCCCAGCATTTT
CARSLAGCGGNNQPQHF
>TRBD2|TRBJ2-3|TRBV27
TGTGCCAGCAGTTTACCTACTAGCGGGAGGGAAGGTACGCAGTATTTT
CASSLPTSGREGTQYF
>-|TRBJ2-1|TRBV6-1
TGTGCCAGCAGTGAACTATCCAGCGGAGATTACAATGAGCAGTTCTTC
CASSELSSGDYNEQFF
>TRBD1|TRBJ1-4|TRBV28
TGTGCCAGGGGTTCCGACAGGGAGGATCCAACTAATGAAAAACTGTTTTTT
CARGSDREDPTNEKLFF
>-|TRBJ2-1|TRBV5-5
TGTGCCAGCAGCAAGACAGTTACCTCCAACAATGAGCAGTTCTTC
CASSKTVTSNNEQFF
>-|TRBJ2-1|TRBV11-2
TGTGCCAGCAGCTTAGGACAGAACAGGGAGCAGTTCTTC
CASSLGQNREQFF
>-|TRBJ2-2|TRBV7-9
TGTGCCAGCAGCTTCGCAGTTGGGGAGCTGTTTTTT
CASSFAVGELFF
>-|TRBJ1-1|TRBV7-2
TGTGCCAGCAGCCCTACAGGGTCTTCAGGTATATCTGAAGCTTTCTTT
CASSPTGSSGISEAFF
>-|TRBJ2-2|TRBV7-3
TGTGCCAGCAGCTTCAGTTTCACCGGGGAGCTGTTTTTT
CASSFSFTGELFF
>-|TRBJ2-7|TRBV2
TGTGCCAGCAGTGCGAGGTACGAGCAGTACTTC
CASSARYEQYF
>TRBD2|TRBJ2-1|TRBV19
TGTGCCAGTAGTATAAATATGGGCGGGAGGGGTGAGCAGTTCTTC
CASSINMGGRGEQFF
>TRBD1|TRBJ1-2|TRBV19
TGTGCCAGTAGTCCGGACAGGTCCTATGGCTACACCTTC
CASSPDRSYGYTF
>-|TRBJ2-5|TRBV4-1
TGCGCCAGCAGAGGGATCCTAAGGGGAGAGACCCAGTACTTC
CASRGILRGETQYF
>TRBD2|TRBJ2-7|TRBV6-1
TGTGCCAGCAGCCGAGACAGCGGGGGGAGCTACGAGCAGTACTTC
CASSRDSGGSYEQYF
>-|TRBJ2-1|TRBV7-7
TGTGCTAGCAGCTCAGGGCGGGGGCAGAGGCGCAATGAGCAGTTCTTC
CASSSGRGQRRNEQFF
>TRBD2|TRBJ2-3|TRBV6-4
TGTGCCAGCAGTGACTCCGGGACTAGCGGGGCAGATACGCAGTATTTT
CASSDSGTSGADTQYF
>-|TRBJ1-6|TRBV5-1
TGCGCCAGCAGCTTGGCTGGGAGCTCCTATAATTCACCCCTCCACTTT
CASSLAGSSYNSPLHF
>TRBD1|TRBJ1-5|TRBV28
TGTGCCACGGAAGAAGATTACAGGGGGCTTAGTCAGCCCCAGCATTTT
CATEEDYRGLSQPQHF
>-|TRBJ2-1|TRBV11-2
TGTGCCAGCAGCTTAGAGCCTTCGGGGACTCTAAATGAGCAGTTCTTC
CASSLEPSGTLNEQFF
>-|TRBJ2-7|TRBV30
TGTGCCTGGAGTCCGTCGGGGGTCGTCCCTTCCTACGAGCAGTATTTC
CAWSPSGVVPSYEQYF
>TRBD2|TRBJ2-5|TRBV5-1
TGCGCCAGCAGCCAGGGACTAGCGGGGGAGGGTGAGACCCAGTACTTC
CASSQGLAGEGETQYF
>TRBD1|TRBJ1-3|TRBV19
TGTGCCAGTAGCACGAGCCGTAAGGGGGCCGCGGGAAACACCATATATTTT
CASSTSRKGAAGNTIYF
>-|TRBJ1-5|TRBV19
TGTGCCAGTAAGATCGAGGGCGCGGTAGGGAATCAGCCCCAGCATTTT
CASKIEGAVGNQPQHF
>TRBD2|TRBJ2-3|TRBV9
TGTGCCAGCAGCGTCACCGGGACTAGCGGACAGACAGATACGCAGTATTTT
CASSVTGTSGQTDTQYF
>TRBD2|TRBJ2-2|TRBV4-1
TGCGCCAGCAGCCAAGCAGCGGGAGCGCGTGTCGGGGAGCTGTTTTTT
CASSQAAGARVGELFF
>TRBD2|TRBJ2-7|TRBV5-1
TGCGCCAGCAGCTTGGGACTAGCGGGAGGTCTCTCCGGCGAGCAGTACTTC
CASSLGLAGGLSGEQYF
>TRBD2|TRBJ2-5|TRBV30
TGTGCCTGGAGATCGGGACTAGCCGACGAGACCCAGTACTTC
CAWRSGLADETQYF
>-|TRBJ1-1|TRBV6-1
TGTGCCAGCAGTGTGTCCTTTAATTCATACAGGAACACTGAAGCTTTCTTT
CASSVSFNSYRNTEAFF
>TRBD1|TRBJ2-2|TRBV29-1
TGCAGCGTTGAAGATAGACAGGGGGTCACCGGGGAGCTGTTTTTT
CSVEDRQGVTGELFF
>TRBD1|TRBJ1-5|TRBV7-6
TGTGCCAGCAGCCTCCGACAGGGAAATCAGCCCCAGCATTTT
CASSLRQGNQPQHF
>TRBD1|TRBJ1-1|TRBV27
TGTGCCAGCAGGCCGGGACAGTTGAACACTGAAGCTTTCTTT
CASRPGQLNTEAFF
>-|TRBJ2-2|TRBV7-6
TGTGCCAGCAGCTTACAAACTGCGATAGGGGAGCTGTTTTTT
CASSLQTAIGELFF
>-|TRBJ2-7|TRBV4-2
TGTGCCAGCAGCCAAGTGCAGGACTACGAGCAGTACTTC
CASSQVQDYEQYF
>-|TRBJ1-6|TRBV6-1
TGTGCCAGTGGCCATAACGGGGATAATTCACCCCTCCACTTT
CASGHNGDNSPLHF
>TRBD2|TRBJ2-1|TRBV5-1
TGCGCCAGCAGCTTCCTAGCGGGAGCCAATGAGCAGTTCTTC
CASSFLAGANEQFF
>-|TRBJ1-2|TRBV19
TGTGCCAGTATCGAGGATCAGGGCTTTGGCTACACCTTC
CASIEDQGFGYTF
>TRBD1|TRBJ1-5|TRBV12-5
TGTGCTAGTGGCGACGGACAGGTAGGGACCCAGCCCCAGCATTTT
CASGDGQVGTQPQHF
>TRBD2|TRBJ2-1|TRBV6-1
TGTGCCAGCAGTGAAGGATTGGGGCGCGGGAGGGGTGAGCAGTTCTTC
CASSEGLGRGRGEQFF
>TRBD1|TRBJ1-1|TRBV19
TGTGCCAGTAGTACACAGGGGCTGAACACTGAAGCTTTCTTT
CASSTQGLNTEAFF
>TRBD2|TRBJ2-5|TRBV7-9
TGTGCCAGCAGGGATATTCAAGAAGCGGGGAACCAAGAGACCCAGTACTTC
CASRDIQEAGNQETQYF
>TRBD2|TRBJ2-5|TRBV4-1
TGCGCCAGCAGCCAAGTTTCTAGCGGGCAAGAGACCCAGTACTTC
CASSQVSSGQETQYF
>-|TRBJ2-7|TRBV14
TGTGCCAGCAGCCAGGGGCCGGGCAGCCCATCCTACGAGCAGTACTTC
CASSQGPGSPSYEQYF
>TRBD2|TRBJ2-5|TRBV5-1
TGCGCCAGCAGCTCGACGACTAGCGGGGGGTTGGAGACCCAGTACTTC
CASSSTTSGGLETQYF
>TRBD2|TRBJ2-7|TRBV6-6
TGTGCCTCCAACCGCGGGACTAGGTTCTCCTACGAGCAGTACTTC
CASNRGTRFSYEQYF
>TRBD1|TRBJ1-6|TRBV7-3
TGTGCCAGCAGCTCCCAGGGGGATTCACCCCTCCACTTT
CASSSQGDSPLHF
>-|TRBJ1-2|TRBV25-1
TGTGCCAGCAGTGATTATTTCGCGACAGGATCGAACTATGGCTACACCTTC
CASSDYFATGSNYGYTF
>-|TRBJ1-6|TRBV18
TGTGCCAGCTCAACATCCGGGACAAGGTATTCACCCCTCCACTTT
CASSTSGTRYSPLHF
>-|TRBJ1-6|TRBV7-9
TGTGCCAGCAGCTTAGGCCCGGGGGGCTCCTATAATTCACCCCTCCACTTT
CASSLGPGGSYNSPLHF
>TRBD1|TRBJ1-2|TRBV11-2
TGTGCCAGCAGCGACGACAGGGTAAATGGCTACACCTTC
CASSDDRVNGYTF
>-|TRBJ2-7|TRBV10-3
TGTGCCATCAGCTCAGGCGCCTCCTACGAGCAGTACTTC
CAISSGASYEQYF
>-|TRBJ2-6|TRBV7-3
TGTGCCAGCAGCCCCCAAGGGCGGGTGGGTAGTGGGGCTGGGGCCAACGTCCTGACTTTC
CASSPQGRVGSGAGANVLTF